The 24 T cell receptor beta chains listed next were all sequenced from one sample in a study of T cell responses to AZD1222 COVID-19 vaccine. The assay was immunoSEQ multiplex PCR, and TCRdb's table has in-frame clones only and misses some. Among some 120,000 clones listed, around nine tenths were seen once. Here the sequenced sample was peripheral blood, taken on day 0 of MenACWY control vaccination. All receptors come from an adult in good health.

The chain couples TRBV4-2 to TRBJ1-1; 9 bases are a match to TRBD1. Losses at the gene ends were 4 bases for V and 7 bases for J; bases not matched to a gene: 7. This CDR3 comprises 14 residues. CDR1 is LGHNA and CDR2 is YNFKEQ in the germline V gene. The CDR3, as DNA: TGTGCCAGCAGCCCCCGGGACAGGGCTCATGAAGCTTTCTTT. This sequence encodes CASSPRDRAHEAFF.

V gene TRBV6-5 combines with J gene TRBJ1-2; D may be TRBD1 (6 bases). Germline V gene sequence: CDR1 MNHEY, CDR2 SVGAGI. The CDR3 length is 14 residues. Trimming took off 6 bases at V and 6 bases at J, with 17 bases between the two ends. The CDR3 loop is CASSPTGPWDGYTF. Here the CDR3 DNA reads TGTGCCAGCAGCCCCACAGGGCCCTGGGATGGCTACACCTTC.

The gene calls are TRBV27 and TRBJ2-1; D is ambiguous. Per the germline V gene, CDR1 is MNHEY and CDR2 is SMNVEV (reference sequence). V was cut by 3 bases and J by 15 bases, with 18 bases left in between. The CDR3 runs 13 residues. The CDR3 spells CASSLKGRVGPFF. Written as DNA, the CDR3 is TGTGCCAGCAGTTTGAAAGGTCGGGTGGGTCCGTTCTTC.

This sequence joins TRBV9 and TRBJ2-2; D is undetermined. This CDR3 is built from 14 residues. Trimming left V 0 bases short and J 3 bases short, with 6 bases between. CDR1 SGDLS and CDR2 YYNGEE come from the germline V gene. CDR3 sequence reads: CASSVEVYTGELFF. The CDR3 DNA reads as TGTGCCAGCAGCGTAGAGGTTTACACCGGGGAGCTGTTTTTT. The variable domain in full, completed from reference TRBV9 and TRBJ2-2, reads DSGVTQTPKHLITATGQRVTLRCSPRSGDLSVYWYQQSLDQGLQFLIQYYNGEERAKGNILERFSAQQFPDLHSELNLSSLELGDSALYFCASSVEVYTGELFFGEGSRLTVL.

The chain uses TRBV6-5 and TRBJ1-5, with 8 bases identical to TRBD1. The germline V gene encodes CDR1 MNHEY and CDR2 SVGAGI. This CDR3 comprises 13 residues. V dropped 6 bases and J dropped 6; count of bases not matched to a gene: 4. The CDR3 nucleotides are TGTGCCAGCAGGGACAGGGACGCTCAGCCCCAGCATTTT. It translates to CASRDRDAQPQHF.

The gene calls are TRBV6-5 and TRBJ1-1; D unresolved. Germline CDR1 reads MNHEY; CDR2 reads SVGAGI. Trimming pared 8 bases from V and 1 base from J, leaving 17 bases between. CDR3 length: 15 residues. CDR3 in amino acids: CASSFGLLTNTEAFF. The CDR3 DNA reads as TGTGCCAGCTCTTTTGGGTTGTTGACGAACACTGAAGCTTTCTTT.

The chain recombines TRBV7-3 with TRBJ1-1; 8 nucleotides agree with TRBD1. This CDR3 spans 14 amino acids. In germline, CDR1 is SGHTA, CDR2 FQGTGA. Trimming at V came to 5 bases and at J to 4 bases, leaving 6 bases not matched to a gene. The CDR3 here is CASSAGQEFTEAFF. CDR3 DNA sequence: TGTGCCAGCAGCGCGGGACAGGAGTTCACTGAAGCTTTCTTT.

The V gene is TRBV12-3 or TRBV12-4, the J gene TRBJ1-2; D is unresolved. Trimming took off 7 bases at V and 2 bases at J, with 11 bases between the two ends. CDR3 length: 13 residues. CDR3 in DNA: TGTGCCAGCACTTCCACAGCGAACTATGGCTACACCTTC. Its protein is CASTSTANYGYTF.

This chain uses TRBV28 with TRBJ2-3, with D tentatively TRBD1 (6 bases). The germline V and J ends were trimmed by 7 bases and 0 bases, with 8 bases remaining between them. In germline, CDR1 is MDHEN, CDR2 SYDVKM. CDR3 length: 13 residues. The CDR3 nucleotides read TGTGCCAGCAAGGGGGTTAGCACAGATACGCAGTATTTT. Its translation is CASKGVSTDTQYF.

This rearrangement joins TRBV19 to TRBJ2-3; 8 bases agree with TRBD1. Germline-derived CDR1 and CDR2 are LNHDA and SQIVND (reference sequence). Trimming at V came to 5 bases and at J to 3 bases, leaving 4 bases not matched to a gene. There are 14 residues in the CDR3. The CDR3 region has the DNA TGTGCCAGTAGTTTTGGACAGGGAACAGATACGCAGTATTTT. Protein sequence: CASSFGQGTDTQYF.

This clone was found once. The rearrangement links TRBV6-2 or TRBV6-3 to TRBJ1-2; no firm D call. V gave up 2 bases and J gave up 4 bases, with 11 bases separating them. The CDR3 consists of 14 residues. CDR1 and CDR2 from the germline V gene are MNHEY and SVGEGT. CDR3 protein: CASSYGVAIYGYTF. In DNA form, the CDR3 reads TGTGCCAGCAGTTACGGAGTGGCTATCTATGGCTACACCTTC.

V gene TRBV6-5 combines with J gene TRBJ2-5; perhaps TRBD1 as D (6 bases). CDR3 size: 14 residues. V lost 5 bases and J 2 bases, leaving 12 bases between the germline ends. CDR1 is MNHEY, CDR2 SVGAGI, per germline. This chain's CDR3 is CASSNREYQETQYF. The CDR3 DNA reads as TGTGCCAGCAGTAACAGGGAATATCAAGAGACCCAGTACTTC.

The chain links TRBV27 to TRBJ2-3; D is perhaps TRBD1 (5 bases). Trimming stripped 6 bases from V and 5 bases from J, with 9 bases between. The length of the CDR3 is 12 residues. Germline values: CDR1 MNHEY, CDR2 SMNVEV (reference sequence). This CDR3 is CASRGPLDTQYF. As DNA, the CDR3 is TGTGCCAGCAGGGGGCCTCTAGATACGCAGTATTTT.

The gene calls are TRBV6-5 and TRBJ2-1, with 14 positions matching TRBD2. This CDR3 has 15 amino acids. CDR1 MNHEY and CDR2 SVGAGI come from the germline V gene. Germline trimming cut 10 bases from V and 6 bases from J; bases unmatched to any gene: 8. CDR3 protein: CATGLGLAGGNEQFF. The CDR3 DNA sequence: TGTGCCACTGGCCTCGGACTAGCGGGAGGCAATGAGCAGTTCTTC.

The chain carries TRBV5-6 and TRBJ1-3; unclear D gene. CDR1 SGHDT and CDR2 YYEEEE come from the germline V gene. The ends were cut back, 2 bases at V and 4 bases at J, with 10 bases in the middle. The CDR3 sequence is 14 residues long. Written as DNA, the CDR3 is TGTGCCAGCAGCTTTGGGTCGAGGGGAAACACCATATATTTT. This translates into CASSFGSRGNTIYF.

This chain connects TRBV11-3 to TRBJ2-3; tentatively, D is TRBD1 or TRBD2 (5 bases each). V dropped 3 bases and J dropped 9 bases, with 22 bases sitting between them. The germline V gene has CDR1 SGHNT and CDR2 YENEEA. The length of the CDR3 is 16 residues. For the CDR3, the DNA is TGTGCCAGCAGCTTGGCAGGTGGGGCAGACGGGGTGACGCAGTATTTT. Its protein is CASSLAGGADGVTQYF. Complete variable domain (other parts from reference TRBV11-3 and TRBJ2-3): EAGVVQSPRYKIIEKKQPVAFWCNPISGHNTLYWYLQNLGQGPELLIRYENEEAVDDSQLPKDRFSAERLKGVDSTLKIQPAELGDSAVYLCASSLAGGADGVTQYFGPGTRLTVL.

This clone was detected only once. The chain combines TRBV3-1 (or the pseudogene TRBV3-2) with TRBJ2-2; TRBD1 is a possible D gene (6 bases). CDR3 size: 17 residues. Germline V gene sequence: CDR1 LGHDT, CDR2 YNNKEL (reference sequence). V lost 1 base and J lost 6, with 18 bases in between. CDR3 DNA sequence: TGTGCCAGCAGCCAAGTTCTTCTGGCAGGGGTGGCCGGGGAGCTGTTTTTT. Amino acids: CASSQVLLAGVAGELFF.

The chain recombines TRBV14 with TRBJ1-2; D not resolved. V was clipped by 1 base and J by 7 bases, with 10 bases between them. CDR3 size: 13 residues. Germline CDR1 SGHDN, CDR2 FVKESK. DNA of the CDR3: TGTGCCAGCAGCCAAGGCCGGTTTAGTGGCTACACCTTC. It translates to CASSQGRFSGYTF.

The chain recombines TRBV11-3 with TRBJ1-2; unclear D gene. This CDR3 is 14 amino acids long. Trimming took 1 base from V and 4 from J, leaving 10 bases between them. Germline V gene data show CDR1 as SGHNT and CDR2 as YENEEA. The CDR3 DNA reads as TGTGCCAGCAGCTTAGGGGCGCTAACCTATGGCTACACCTTC. Translation gives CASSLGALTYGYTF.

This clone has a handful of counts. The chain recombines TRBV7-9 with TRBJ2-7; D is uncertain. CDR1 SEHNR and CDR2 FQNEAQ come from the germline V gene (reference sequence). V lost 1 base to trimming and J lost 5 bases, with 9 bases between them. This CDR3 has 13 residues. DNA for the CDR3: TGTGCCAGCAGCTTAGGAGAAGGGAACGAGCAGTACTTC. It encodes CASSLGEGNEQYF.

This clone was seen a handful of times. The chain couples TRBV27 to TRBJ1-5; TRBD1 matches 9 bases. This CDR3 region has 14 residues. The V segment lost 7 bases and the J segment 10 bases; nucleotides outside the gene matches: 11. Per germline, CDR1 MNHEY and CDR2 SMNVEV (reference sequence). Here the CDR3 reads CASKRGQGDNPQHF. As DNA, the CDR3 is TGTGCCAGCAAACGGGGACAGGGAGATAATCCCCAGCATTTT.

J is TRBJ1-5 and V is TRBV19; TRBD1 aligns across 7 bases. CDR3 size: 15 residues. CDR1 is LNHDA and CDR2 is SQIVND in the germline V gene (reference sequence). J gave up 4 bases and V 7 bases, and 10 bases lay outside the gene matches. The CDR3 DNA reads as TGTGCCAGTACCCGAGGGGGCCGGGAGAATCAGCCCCAGCATTTT. It yields the protein CASTRGGRENQPQHF.

This chain connects TRBV27 to TRBJ1-1; maybe TRBD1 (5 bases). Germline V gives CDR1 MNHEY, CDR2 SMNVEV (reference sequence). The CDR3 is 15 residues long. Deletions cut 1 base from V and 1 base from J, with 10 bases between. The chain's CDR3 is CASSLYLGTNTEAFF. In nucleotides, the CDR3 is TGTGCCAGCAGTTTATATCTGGGGACGAACACTGAAGCTTTCTTT.

The chain has TRBV6-5 and TRBJ1-2; weak D call: TRBD1 (6 bases). The CDR3 runs 14 residues. The ends were cut back, 5 bases at V and 7 bases at J, with 17 bases in the middle. The germline V gene has CDR1 MNHEY and CDR2 SVGAGI. Here the CDR3 reads CASSPGWDTGGYTF. The CDR3 coding sequence is TGTGCCAGCAGTCCCGGCTGGGACACAGGTGGCTACACCTTC.